Listed below are T cell receptor beta chains from one sample, sequenced in a study of T-cell reconstitution after alpha-beta-depleted transplantation in children. TCRdb independently ran MiXCR on the PCR reads; one entry per CDR3 protein. The table includes 580,000 or so distinct CDR3 sequences, about 21% detected once. The sequences come from PBMCs, mostly from graft donor cells, collected 360 days after TCRalphabeta/CD19-depleted stem cell transplant. Every receptor here comes from a boy under two years old who had a stem cell transplant for acute myeloid leukemia, so the T cells may come from the graft donor. The conserved cysteine and the conserved F or W are not part of the CDR3 here. Fields, in order: V gene, CDR3 protein.

V: TRBV28
CDR3: ASSLFAQGGNQPQH

V: TRBV11-2
CDR3: ASSFPYRRAGTEAF

V: TRBV5-6
CDR3: ASSFGLAGDKETQY

V: TRBV6-1
CDR3: ASTTLGANTEAF

V: TRBV12-3/TRBV12-4
CDR3: ASSFGMGGETQY

V: TRBV20-1
CDR3: SASRGTSGGNEQF

V: TRBV20-1
CDR3: SAWDLGELF

V: TRBV14
CDR3: ASSQEAPGGRDTQY

V: TRBV25-1
CDR3: ASSEWGPDTQY

V: TRBV20-1
CDR3: SANPQGRMSPLH

V: TRBV20-1
CDR3: SPSKGRWTDTQY

V: TRBV3-1
CDR3: ASSQADRGRVYGYT

V: TRBV12-3/TRBV12-4
CDR3: ASTKGAQETQY

V: TRBV4-2
CDR3: ASSHSNRQDGEQF

V: TRBV7-2
CDR3: ASSLAPGTPYGYT

V: TRBV6-6
CDR3: ASSYRGGDEQY

V: TRBV5-6
CDR3: ASSKSGLVYNEQF

V: TRBV5-1
CDR3: ASSLRRGGTGELF

V: TRBV7-2
CDR3: ASSLGTVNSYEQY

V: TRBV20-1
CDR3: SASRGVQY

V: TRBV6-5
CDR3: ASSYTGGLHQETQY

V: TRBV12-3/TRBV12-4
CDR3: ASSLMTAGGGLH

V: TRBV28
CDR3: ASVTSGGYTDTQY

V: TRBV5-6
CDR3: ASSLARALGGQF

V: TRBV7-2
CDR3: ASSSKNIQY

V: TRBV10-3
CDR3: AMGSGGGQETQY

V: TRBV5-6
CDR3: ASSQSTGNEQF

V: TRBV6-5
CDR3: ASSYVPSGGPGDTGELF

V: TRBV5-1
CDR3: ASSLSQTYEQY

V: TRBV3-1
CDR3: ASSQGRGHGGPTDTQY

V: TRBV7-9
CDR3: ASSSQGDPPYEQY